This T cell receptor (beta chain) is from a study of cytomegalovirus exposure and HLA in healthy donors. Findings of the study overall: Information on immune exposure was restricted to one variable (CMV serostatus). The likely origin of a cluster of highly shared sequence variants was a sequencing artifact.

This clone was counted between two and nine times. The antigen is undetermined. PCR was performed using 60 Vbeta and 13 Jbeta primers. Clones were read by immunoSEQ multiplex PCR, and TCRdb kept only the in-frame ones, dropping some. Of 150,000 to 200,000 clones listed, over 65% are singletons. The CDR3 loop spans 16 amino acids. Between the trimmed V and J ends, which lost 2 bases and 6 bases, there was a span of 16 bases. Germline assignment: CDR1 WSHSY and CDR2 SAAADI. Sequenced material: PBMCs. The rearrangement joins TRBV10-2 to TRBJ2-2; D is undetermined. The receptor was isolated from a female donor in good health and CMV-seronegative. CDR3 loop: CASSERRSVGAGELFF. The CDR3 DNA is TGCGCCAGCAGTGAGAGGAGATCAGTTGGCGCCGGGGAGCTGTTTTTT.